This entry lists 23 T cell receptor beta chains sequenced from one sample in a study of T cell responses to AZD1222 COVID-19 vaccine. Generated by immunoSEQ multiplex PCR, the TCRdb table keeps only in-frame clones and is missing some. The data contain about 49,000 clones, roughly 80% of them seen just once; the ten biggest clones take up roughly 6.6%. Sequenced here: peripheral blood, sampled on day 0 of AZD1222 vaccination. These receptors were obtained from an adult in good health.

The V and J genes are TRBV27 and TRBJ2-3, with 10 positions matching TRBD1. With 10 bases clipped from V and 3 bases from J, the junction kept 10 bases outside the gene matches. This CDR3 has 15 residues. Germline V CDR1 and CDR2: MNHEY, SMNVEV (reference sequence). CDR3 protein: CATKDRGAITDTQYF. The CDR3 coding sequence is TGTGCCACCAAGGACAGGGGGGCGATAACAGATACGCAGTATTTT.

The gene calls are TRBV3-1 (or the pseudogene TRBV3-2) and TRBJ1-4; 9 nucleotides align to TRBD1. The CDR3 length is 18 residues. Trimming took 3 bases from V and 0 from J; bases not matched to a gene: 8. CDR1 is LGHDT and CDR2 is YNNKEL in the germline V gene (reference sequence). The CDR3 sequence is CASSHCGTGLPTNEKLFF. The DNA for the CDR3 is TGTGCCAGCAGCCATTGCGGGACAGGGTTACCAACTAATGAAAAACTGTTTTTT.

The CDR3 here is CASSPRTGGVQPQHF. The CDR3 DNA reads TGTGCCAGCAGTCCCCGGACAGGGGGCGTTCAGCCCCAGCATTTT. The V gene is TRBV28, the J gene TRBJ1-5; 11 positions match TRBD1. V trimming: 5 bases; J trimming: 6 bases; junction bases outside the gene matches: 6. The CDR3 has 15 residues. CDR1 and CDR2 (germline): MDHEN, SYDVKM.

The gene calls are TRBV19 and TRBJ1-2; a possible D gene is TRBD1 (5 bases). Trimming took off 5 bases at V and 8 bases at J, with 15 bases between the two ends. The CDR3 spans 13 residues. Germline V gene data show CDR1 as LNHDA and CDR2 as SQIVND (reference sequence). The chain's CDR3 is CASSDRAGKGYTF. As DNA, the CDR3 is TGTGCCAGTAGTGATCGGGCAGGGAAAGGCTACACCTTC.

V usage is TRBV7-2 and J usage is TRBJ1-5; D is unresolved. Trimming removed 3 bases at V and 3 bases at J, with 3 bases between. Germline CDR1 reads SGHTA; CDR2 reads FQGNSA. The CDR3 loop spans 12 amino acids. DNA of the CDR3: TGTGCCAGCAGCTTTCTCAATCAGCCCCAGCATTTT. Its protein product is CASSFLNQPQHF.

The V call is TRBV5-1, the J call TRBJ2-4, with D tentatively TRBD1 (6 bases). This CDR3 comprises 13 residues. Per the germline V gene, CDR1 is SGHRS and CDR2 is YFSETQ. V was trimmed by 0 bases and J by 7 bases, leaving 8 bases between them. CDR3 loop: CASSLGRGNIQYF. CDR3 DNA sequence: TGCGCCAGCAGCTTGGGTAGGGGGAACATTCAGTACTTC.

This rearrangement joins TRBV2 to TRBJ2-3; 9 bases match TRBD1. V gave up 6 bases and J gave up 2 bases; unmatched junction bases: 12. Looked up from germline, CDR1 is SNHLY and CDR2 is FYNNEI. The CDR3 sequence is 17 residues long. CDR3: CASRLPKQGAPTDTQYF. The CDR3 coding sequence is TGTGCCAGCAGGTTGCCTAAACAGGGGGCGCCCACAGATACGCAGTATTTT.

The rearrangement joins TRBV10-1 to TRBJ1-1; 7 nucleotides line up with TRBD1. CDR1 and CDR2 (germline): WNHNN, SYGVQD (reference sequence). There are 17 residues in the CDR3. V dropped 0 bases and J dropped 1; count of bases not matched to a gene: 8. The DNA of the CDR3 is TGCGCCAGCAGTGAGTCGGTTTCGGGACAGAGGAACACTGAAGCTTTCTTT. Amino acids: CASSESVSGQRNTEAFF.

This clone was counted a few times. V usage is TRBV29-1 and J usage is TRBJ2-7, with a tentative D call TRBD2 (5 bases). CDR1 is SQVTM and CDR2 is ANQGSEA in the germline V gene. With 4 bases removed from V and 0 bases from J, the gap between germline ends came to 7 bases. The CDR3 loop spans 12 amino acids. The CDR3 sequence is CSVGGFSYEQYF. The CDR3 DNA reads TGCAGCGTTGGAGGGTTCTCCTACGAGCAGTACTTC.

The chain couples TRBV7-8 to TRBJ2-5, with D perhaps TRBD1 or TRBD2 (5 bases each). V lost 5 bases to trimming and J lost 1 base, with 11 bases between them. Germline assignment: CDR1 SGHVS and CDR2 FQNEAQ. The CDR3 has 14 amino acids. The CDR3 region is CASSLGTVQETQYF. CDR3 sequence (DNA): TGTGCCAGCAGCCTCGGGACGGTCCAAGAGACCCAGTACTTC.

This clone was seen a single time. The rearrangement links TRBV6-6 to TRBJ2-1; 9 bases are shared with TRBD2. Germline V gene data show CDR1 as MNHNY and CDR2 as SVGAGI (reference sequence). The V segment lost 6 bases and the J segment 10 bases; nucleotides outside the gene matches: 13. This CDR3 spans 15 amino acids. CDR3 in amino acids: CASRFSGRGTEEQFF. In nucleotides, the CDR3 is TGTGCCAGCAGATTTAGCGGGAGAGGGACAGAAGAGCAGTTCTTC.

The V call is TRBV28, the J call TRBJ1-5, with a tentative D call TRBD1 (5 bases). CDR3 length equals 12 residues. Trimming took 8 bases from V and 6 from J, leaving 11 bases between them. The germline gives CDR1 MDHEN, CDR2 SYDVKM. The CDR3 here is CASFTGGQPQHF. The DNA for the CDR3 is TGTGCCAGCTTCACGGGGGGTCAGCCCCAGCATTTT. The whole variable domain, remainder taken from reference TRBV28 and TRBJ1-5, is DVKVTQSSRYLVKRTGEKVFLECVQDMDHENMFWYRQDPGLGLRLIYFSYDVKMKEKGDIPEGYSVSREKKERFSLILESASTNQTSMYLCASFTGGQPQHFGDGTRLSIL.

This sequence joins TRBV18 and TRBJ2-3; 7 bases agree with TRBD1. The junction had 4 bases not matched to a gene; V was cut back by 3 bases and J by 1 base. The V gene's germline CDR1 is KGHSH and CDR2 LQKENI. This CDR3 is 15 amino acids long. CDR3 DNA sequence: TGTGCCAGCTCACCGGGAAGGGGGCGCACAGATACGCAGTATTTT. This gives the protein CASSPGRGRTDTQYF.

CDR3 nucleotides: TGTGCCAGCAGCTTAGTTCGCGAGACCCAGTACTTC. Amino acid sequence: CASSLVRETQYF. The chain employs TRBV7-2 and TRBJ2-5; D is unclear. Per germline, CDR1 SGHTA and CDR2 FQGNSA. V lost 1 base and J 5 bases, leaving 5 bases between the germline ends. The CDR3 is 12 amino acids. The full variable domain, in which reference TRBV7-2 and TRBJ2-5 provide the parts outside the CDR3, is GAGVSQSPSNKVTEKGKDVELRCDPISGHTALYWYRQSLGQGLEFLIYFQGNSAPDKSGLPSDRFSAERTGGSVSTLTIQRTQQEDSAVYLCASSLVRETQYFGPGTRLLVL.

V gene TRBV30 combines with J gene TRBJ2-2; either TRBD1 or TRBD2 may fit D (5 bases each). The CDR3 sequence is 16 residues long. Trimming cost V 3 bases and J 0 bases, with 14 bases left between them. Germline V lookup: CDR1 GTSNPN, CDR2 SVGIG (reference sequence). The CDR3 nucleotides read TGTGCCTGGAGCGGAGGTGCCAGGGCGAACACCGGGGAGCTGTTTTTT. This codes for CAWSGGARANTGELFF.

The V and J genes are TRBV3-1 (or the pseudogene TRBV3-2) and TRBJ2-1, with TRBD2 identical over 9 bases. This CDR3 has 16 residues. Germline CDR1 reads LGHDT; CDR2 reads YNNKEL (reference sequence). V lost 1 base and J lost 6; bases outside the gene matches: 7. As DNA, the CDR3 is TGTGCCAGCAGCCAAGGACCTTCGACTAGCGGCAATGAGCAGTTCTTC. Its protein product is CASSQGPSTSGNEQFF.

The chain links TRBV7-2 to TRBJ2-5, with TRBD2 matching 8 bases. The germline V gene has CDR1 SGHTA and CDR2 FQGNSA. J was trimmed by 5 bases and V by 2 bases; bases with no gene match: 7. The CDR3 is made up of 15 amino acids. CDR3 loop: CASSLNSGAGETQYF. The CDR3 nucleotides are TGTGCCAGCAGCTTAAATAGCGGGGCGGGGGAGACCCAGTACTTC.

The rearrangement uses TRBV27 and TRBJ1-2, with TRBD1 matching 9 bases. V lost 4 bases to trimming and J lost 2 bases; unmatched junction nucleotides: 5. The length of the CDR3 is 15 residues. Per germline, CDR1 MNHEY and CDR2 SMNVEV (reference sequence). Here the CDR3 reads CASSSWTGVNYGYTF. As DNA, the CDR3 is TGTGCCAGCAGTTCCTGGACAGGGGTGAACTATGGCTACACCTTC.

The rearrangement links TRBV3-1 (or the pseudogene TRBV3-2) to TRBJ2-3, with no clear D. Per the germline V gene, CDR1 is LGHDT and CDR2 is YNNKEL (reference sequence). Trimming left V 1 base short and J 6 bases short, with 5 bases between. The CDR3 has 12 residues. This CDR3 reads CASSQGRDTQYF. CDR3 bases: TGTGCCAGCAGCCAAGGTCGGGATACGCAGTATTTT.

This clone was picked up one time. The V and J genes are TRBV7-2 and TRBJ2-5, with D perhaps assigned TRBD1 or TRBD2 (5 bases each). CDR1 SGHTA and CDR2 FQGNSA come from the germline V gene. There are 15 residues in the CDR3. The V gene lost 4 bases and the J gene lost 5 bases, with 17 bases spanning the gap. The CDR3 here is CASSSRDRRGETQYF. CDR3 sequence (DNA): TGTGCCAGCAGCTCCCGGGACCGGAGAGGGGAGACCCAGTACTTC.

The chain couples TRBV19 to TRBJ1-1, with D perhaps TRBD1 (6 bases). V was trimmed by 8 bases and J by 4 bases, leaving 14 bases between them. CDR3 size: 13 residues. Germline assignment: CDR1 LNHDA and CDR2 SQIVND (reference sequence). CDR3 residues: CASLQGGSTEAFF. DNA for the CDR3: TGTGCCAGTCTACAGGGTGGGAGCACTGAAGCTTTCTTT.

The chain couples TRBV2 to TRBJ2-7; D is uncertain. CDR3 length equals 12 residues. Trimming stripped 5 bases from V and 6 bases from J, with 11 bases between. Germline V gene lookup returns CDR1 SNHLY and CDR2 FYNNEI. CDR3: CASSFLEVEQYF. As DNA, the CDR3 is TGTGCCAGCAGTTTCCTAGAGGTCGAGCAGTACTTC.

The chain employs TRBV10-3 and TRBJ1-2; TRBD1 aligns across 10 bases. Per the germline V gene, CDR1 is ENHRY and CDR2 is SYGVKD. This CDR3 has 15 amino acids. Trimming took 4 bases from V and 5 from J; bases not matched to a gene: 7. The CDR3 nucleotides read TGTGCCATCAGTGGGACGAGGGACAGGGGATATGGCTACACCTTC. Amino acid sequence: CAISGTRDRGYGYTF.